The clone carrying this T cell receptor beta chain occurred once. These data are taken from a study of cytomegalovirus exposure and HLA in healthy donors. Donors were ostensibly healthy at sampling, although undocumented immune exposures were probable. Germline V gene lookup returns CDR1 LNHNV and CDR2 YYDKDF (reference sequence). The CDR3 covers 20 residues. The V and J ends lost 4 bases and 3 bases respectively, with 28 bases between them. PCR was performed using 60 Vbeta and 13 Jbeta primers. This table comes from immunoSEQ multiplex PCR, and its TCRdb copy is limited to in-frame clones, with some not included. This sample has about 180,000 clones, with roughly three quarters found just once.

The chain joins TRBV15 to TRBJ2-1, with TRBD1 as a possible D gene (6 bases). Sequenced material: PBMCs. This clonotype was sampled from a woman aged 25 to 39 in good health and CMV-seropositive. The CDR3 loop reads CATSTRTTTQGTRIYNEQFF. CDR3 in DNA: TGTGCCACCAGCACTAGGACAACCACGCAGGGGACGAGAATCTACAATGAGCAGTTCTTC.